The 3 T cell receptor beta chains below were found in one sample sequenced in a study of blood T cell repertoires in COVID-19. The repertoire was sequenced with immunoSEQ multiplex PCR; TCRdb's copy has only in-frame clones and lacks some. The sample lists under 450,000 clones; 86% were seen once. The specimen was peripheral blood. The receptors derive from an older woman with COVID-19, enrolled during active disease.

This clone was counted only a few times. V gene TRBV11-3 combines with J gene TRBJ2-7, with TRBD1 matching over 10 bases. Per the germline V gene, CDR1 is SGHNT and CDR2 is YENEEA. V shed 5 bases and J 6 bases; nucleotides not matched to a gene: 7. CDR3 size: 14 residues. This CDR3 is CASSARQGAGEQYF. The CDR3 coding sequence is TGTGCCAGCAGCGCCCGACAGGGGGCGGGCGAGCAGTACTTC.

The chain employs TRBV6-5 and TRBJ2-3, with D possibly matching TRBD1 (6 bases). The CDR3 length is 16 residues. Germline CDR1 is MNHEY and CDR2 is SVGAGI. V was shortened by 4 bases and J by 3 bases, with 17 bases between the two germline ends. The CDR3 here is CASSSWDTERTDTQYF. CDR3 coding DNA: TGTGCCAGCAGTTCCTGGGACACCGAAAGGACAGATACGCAGTATTTT.

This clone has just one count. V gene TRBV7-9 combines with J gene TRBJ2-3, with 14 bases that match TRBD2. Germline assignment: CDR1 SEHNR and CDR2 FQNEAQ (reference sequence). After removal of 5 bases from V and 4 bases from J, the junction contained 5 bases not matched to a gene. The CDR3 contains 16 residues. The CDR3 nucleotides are TGTGCCAGCAGCGAGACTAGCGGGGGGGCCTCAGATACGCAGTATTTT. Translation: CASSETSGGASDTQYF.